The rows below give T cell receptor beta chains drawn from one sample of a study of CD8 T cells in Susac syndrome. MiXCR, applied by TCRdb to the immunoSEQ multiplex PCR reads, yields one record per CDR3 protein. The sample has about 280,000 distinct CDR3 sequences, about 85% seen once. Sequencing input: CD8+ T cells from PBMCs. The receptors were sampled from a human donor with multiple sclerosis. The CDR3 runs from the conserved cysteine through the conserved F or W. D genes are given only for firm matches. Clone size is stated in some rows and not others, as once, few, many or a class when expanded.

V gene	D gene	J gene	clone size	CDR3 DNA	CDR3 protein
TRBV12-3/TRBV12-4	.	TRBJ2-1	.	TGTGCCAGCAGTTTAGAGGCGGTCTCCTACAATGAGCAGTTCTTC	CASSLEAVSYNEQFF
TRBV2	.	TRBJ1-1	once	TGTGCCAGCAGTGTTCTGAACACTGAAGCTTTCTTT	CASSVLNTEAFF
TRBV11-1	TRBD2	TRBJ2-7	.	TGTGCCAGCAGCTTAGAACTAGCGGGAGGGACCTACGAGCAGTACTTC	CASSLELAGGTYEQYF
TRBV9	TRBD1	TRBJ2-1	once	TGTGCCAGCAGCCGGACAGGGGGCGCGTACAATGAGCAGTTCTTC	CASSRTGGAYNEQFF
TRBV18	.	TRBJ2-2	.	TGTGCCAGCTCACCCGTTGGATTCACCGGGGAGCTGTTTTTT	CASSPVGFTGELFF
TRBV9	.	TRBJ2-4	.	TGTGCCAGCAGCGTAACTGGGCACTTGGTGGGCAAAAACATTCAGTACTTC	CASSVTGHLVGKNIQYF
TRBV30	.	TRBJ2-7	.	TGTGCCTGGAGTGCCGGGAGTCCCTCCGAGCAGTACTTC	CAWSAGSPSEQYF
TRBV30	.	TRBJ2-7	.	TGTGCCTGGAGGATGAGCGGGTCGAGTTACGAGCAGTACTTC	CAWRMSGSSYEQYF
TRBV12-3/TRBV12-4	TRBD1	TRBJ2-4	.	TGTGCCAGCAGTTTCCTGGACAGGGGGCTTGACATTCAGTACTTC	CASSFLDRGLDIQYF
TRBV5-1	TRBD1	TRBJ2-7	.	TGCGCCAGCAGCTTCTCCAGGGGGCGGTACGAGCAGTACTTC	CASSFSRGRYEQYF
TRBV27	.	TRBJ1-1	few	TGTGCCAGCAGTTTTTTTCCCGCCCGTACCGCACAGGGCACTGAAGCTTTCTTT	CASSFFPARTAQGTEAFF
TRBV9	.	TRBJ2-1	once	TGTGCCAGCAGCGTGGGCAGAGGAACCTACAATGAGCAGTTCTTC	CASSVGRGTYNEQFF
TRBV7-9	.	TRBJ1-3	.	TGTGCCAGCAGCGGTCGGACTGGAAAAGAAAACACCATATATTTT	CASSGRTGKENTIYF
TRBV11-2	TRBD2	TRBJ2-3	.	TGTGCCAGCAGCGTGGGACTAGCGGGGCGCACAGATACGCAGTATTTT	CASSVGLAGRTDTQYF
TRBV6-1	TRBD1	TRBJ2-5	once	TGTGCCAGCAGACACACCGACAGGGGAAGGGCCCAAGAGACCCAGTACTTC	CASRHTDRGRAQETQYF
TRBV3-1	.	TRBJ2-7	once	TGTGCCAGCAGCCAAGAGAGGAGGGGGCAATACGAGCAGTACTTC	CASSQERRGQYEQYF
TRBV5-1	TRBD1	TRBJ1-1	few	TGCGCCAGCAGCTTACGACAGGGGCGTGGGACTGAAGCTTTCTTT	CASSLRQGRGTEAFF
TRBV9	.	TRBJ2-1	.	.	CASSVGGGAEWFF
TRBV7-9	.	TRBJ1-6	.	TGTGCCAGCAGCTTTAATTCACCCCTCCACTTT	CASSFNSPLHF
TRBV12-3/TRBV12-4	.	TRBJ1-2	once	TGTGCCAGCAGTTCAGGACTATCCAGGGAAGCCTATGGCTACACCTTC	CASSSGLSREAYGYTF
TRBV11-2	TRBD1	TRBJ2-1	.	TGTGCCACCCTGATTATGGGGGACAGGGTAAAGTTCTTC	CATLIMGDRVKFF
TRBV20-1	TRBD2	TRBJ2-3	.	TGCAGTGCTAGAGAGGAGAGGGCGGGAGGCGGCACAGATACGCAGTATTTT	CSAREERAGGGTDTQYF
TRBV25-1	.	TRBJ2-2	.	TGTGCCAGCAGTGAGTCCCTGAACACCGGGGAGCTGTTTTTT	CASSESLNTGELFF
TRBV12-5	.	TRBJ1-1	.	TGTGCTAGTGGCCCAGGGGTCCCTGAAGCTTTCTTT	CASGPGVPEAFF
TRBV28	.	TRBJ2-3	.	TGTGCCAGCAGTTTAAAGGAGGGGTCCCGTATAAGAGATACGCAGTATTTT	CASSLKEGSRIRDTQYF
TRBV6-2/TRBV6-3	TRBD1	TRBJ2-3	.	TGTGCCAGCAGTTATTCCGACAGGGCCGATTCAGATACGCAGTATTTT	CASSYSDRADSDTQYF
TRBV7-9	TRBD2	TRBJ2-3	.	TGTGCCAGCAGCGAACCCCTAGCGGGAGGGACAGATACGCAGTATTTT	CASSEPLAGGTDTQYF
TRBV28	TRBD1	TRBJ2-7	.	TGTGCCACCCTCATGGGACAGGGGGCCCACCCAACCTACGAGCAGTACTTC	CATLMGQGAHPTYEQYF
TRBV5-4	.	TRBJ2-1	.	TGTGCCAGCAGCTTGGTCCGGGAGAGAATCTACAATGAGCAGTTCTTC	CASSLVRERIYNEQFF
TRBV7-6	.	TRBJ2-1	.	TGTGCCAGCAGGGAGGAAGGATTCAACAATGAGCAGTTCTTC	CASREEGFNNEQFF
TRBV7-9	.	TRBJ1-5	.	TGTGCCAGCAGTCCTCGGGGGCACAATCAGCCCCAGCATTTT	CASSPRGHNQPQHF
TRBV5-4	.	TRBJ1-1	.	TGTGCCAGCAGCTTGGTGCCTGGGGGCCCGCCTTTCTTT	CASSLVPGGPPFF
TRBV11-2	TRBD2	TRBJ2-7	.	TGTGCCAGCAGCTTAGCGCCTAGCGGGAGTTACGAGCAGTACTTC	CASSLAPSGSYEQYF
TRBV18	TRBD1	TRBJ1-2	.	TGTGCCAGCTCACCGGGACAGGGAACTAACTATGGCTACACCTTC	CASSPGQGTNYGYTF
TRBV5-4	.	TRBJ1-1	.	TGTGCCAGCAGCTTGGCCCCAGGGGTGGAAACTGAAGCTTTCTTT	CASSLAPGVETEAFF
TRBV30	.	TRBJ2-5	once	TGTGCCTGGGACCTCGGGCAAGAGACCCAGTACTTC	CAWDLGQETQYF
TRBV28	.	TRBJ2-5	.	TGTGCCAGCAGTTTCCGGGAGCATTTTTACGGGACCCAGTACTTC	CASSFREHFYGTQYF
TRBV6-5	.	TRBJ2-7	.	TGTGCCAGCAGTAAAACCCCTCCCTGGGAGCAGTACTTC	CASSKTPPWEQYF
TRBV28	.	TRBJ2-1	once	TGTGCCAGCAGTTTACTAGCGACTCACTTTCATGAGCAGTTCTTC	CASSLLATHFHEQFF
TRBV30	.	TRBJ2-7	few	TGTGCCTGGAGGACCCTTGAAGCCTACGAGCAGTACTTC	CAWRTLEAYEQYF
TRBV20-1	.	TRBJ2-1	once	TGCAGTGCTGGAGGAAGTCGGAATGAGCAGTTCTTC	CSAGGSRNEQFF
TRBV7-9	.	TRBJ1-4	once	TGTGCCAGCAGCCCCCGTCCCCAATGGGGAACTAATGAAAAACTGTTTTTT	CASSPRPQWGTNEKLFF
TRBV27	TRBD2	TRBJ2-3	.	TGTGCCAGCAGCCAATCTGCGGGAGTTCCCACAGATACGCAGTATTTT	CASSQSAGVPTDTQYF
TRBV6-1	.	TRBJ2-1	.	TGTGCCAGCAGGGCGGACCTCTACAATGAGCAGTTCTTC	CASRADLYNEQFF
TRBV9	.	TRBJ2-1	.	TGTGCCAGCAGCGTAGGGGACTCCCCGGGAAATGAGCAGTTCTTC	CASSVGDSPGNEQFF
TRBV6-6	TRBD2	TRBJ2-7	.	TGTGCCAGCACTCATCAAGAGATTAGCGGGCCCTACGAGCAGTACTTC	CASTHQEISGPYEQYF
TRBV10-3	.	TRBJ2-2	.	TGTGCCATCAGTGGTTGGGGCGGCAGCTTCTTCACTGACGGGGAGCTGTTTTTT	CAISGWGGSFFTDGELFF